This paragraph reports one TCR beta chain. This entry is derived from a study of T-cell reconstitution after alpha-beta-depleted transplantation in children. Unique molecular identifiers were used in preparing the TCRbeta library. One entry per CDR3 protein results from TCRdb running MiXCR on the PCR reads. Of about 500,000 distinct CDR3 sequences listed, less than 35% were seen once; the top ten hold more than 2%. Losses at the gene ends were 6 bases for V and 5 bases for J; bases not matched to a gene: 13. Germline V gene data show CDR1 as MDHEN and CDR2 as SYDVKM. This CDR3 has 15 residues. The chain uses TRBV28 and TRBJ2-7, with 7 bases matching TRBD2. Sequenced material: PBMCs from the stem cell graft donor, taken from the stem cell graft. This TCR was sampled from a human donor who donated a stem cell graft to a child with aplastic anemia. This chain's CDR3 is CASRSFWAGENEQYF. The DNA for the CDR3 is TGTGCCAGCAGGTCCTTTTGGGCGGGAGAAAACGAGCAGTACTTC.